Described below is a single T cell receptor (beta chain) sequence and its context. The data derive from a study of OX40 agonist ivuxolimab in advanced cancers. Generated by immunoSEQ multiplex PCR, the TCRdb table keeps only in-frame clones and is missing some. The sample records fewer than 65,000 clones, more than 80% being singletons. From germline, CDR1 is SGHTA and CDR2 FQGNSA. V was pared by 5 bases and J by 6 bases, with 8 bases of the junction left unmatched. There are 14 residues in the CDR3. This receptor was identified in an adult with an advanced solid tumor such as melanoma, head and neck, liver or kidney cancer. This specimen was CD4+ or CD8+ T cells sorted from blood, taken in a trial of the OX40 agonist ivuxolimab. This sequence joins TRBV7-2 and TRBJ1-2; the match to TRBD1 covers 8 bases. CDR3 DNA: TGTGCCAGCAGCCCGGGGACAGGACCCCATGGCTACACCTTC. It specifies CASSPGTGPHGYTF.